This T cell receptor (beta chain) comes out of a study of human T cells and chemical hapten exposure. As for the study in general: The patients were mostly female; they had alopecia areata, totalis or universalis.

Time point: patch test 1, 2 weeks after DPC sensitization. The treatment is: therapeutic diphenylcyclopropenone sensitization with weekly scalp DPC. One entry per CDR3 protein results from TCRdb running MiXCR on the RACE reads. The sample records about 110,000 distinct CDR3 sequences, approximately 9.9% being singletons. This material consisted of whole blood, taken in connection with sensitization to the hapten diphenylcyclopropenone (DPC). This clonotype originated in a woman in her 40s with alopecia areata. Some clones in this sample may be carry-over from other donors' samples.

The CDR3 DNA is TGCGCCAGCCAAGTGTCAGAGACCCAGTACTTC. It specifies CASQVSETQYF. The genes are TRBV10-2 and TRBJ2-5, with no clear D. Germline CDR1 reads WSHSY; CDR2 reads SAAADI. Trimming took off 8 bases at V and 4 bases at J, with 8 bases between the two ends. The CDR3 sequence is 11 residues long.